The 9 T cell receptor beta chains in this list originate from one sample, sequenced in a study of T cell repertoires in cytomegalovirus infection. Each CDR3 protein is one row after TCRdb ran MiXCR on the reads. This sample has roughly 350,000 distinct CDR3 sequences, with about 35% found just once. These receptors have no known antigen. The sequencing here drew on cultured PBMCs, taken from culture after CMV antigen stimulation. The receptors originated from a human donor in good health (CMV status not recorded). Some clones in this sample may be carry-over from other donors' samples.

The chain combines TRBV5-6 with TRBJ1-2; D is unresolved. The length of the CDR3 is 14 residues. The germline V gene has CDR1 SGHDT and CDR2 YYEEEE. V lost 3 bases, J lost 6 bases, and 15 bases lay in between. The CDR3 DNA is TGTGCCAGCAGCTGGACGACGGGGAGGGATGGCTACACCTTC. It encodes CASSWTTGRDGYTF.

The chain employs TRBV14 and TRBJ2-7; 8 nucleotides agree with TRBD2. CDR3 size: 18 residues. V shed 4 bases and J 3 bases; nucleotides not matched to a gene: 17. Germline CDR1 is SGHDN and CDR2 is FVKESK. The CDR3 spells CASSPGTRINVSDYEQYV. CDR3 coding DNA: TGTGCCAGCAGCCCAGGGACTAGGATAAATGTTTCCGACTACGAGCAGTACGTC.

This clonotype was seen at least ten times. The chain joins TRBV29-1 to TRBJ1-4, with 8 bases fitting TRBD1. The CDR3 length is 13 residues. The V and J ends lost 5 bases and 4 bases, in that order; junction bases with no gene match: 3. Germline-derived CDR1 and CDR2 are SQVTM and ANQGSEA. The CDR3 bases are TGCAGCGTTAAACAGGGGGTTAATGAAAAACTGTTTTTT. Its protein product is CSVKQGVNEKLFF.

The genes are TRBV12-3 or TRBV12-4 and TRBJ2-1; no firm D call. The length of the CDR3 is 13 residues. V lost 11 bases to trimming and J lost 7 bases, with 18 bases between them. CDR3 bases: TGTGCCGTCACACAAAGTTCATGGAATGAGCAGTTCTTC. Its translation is CAVTQSSWNEQFF.

This clonotype was recorded a few times. The chain uses TRBV6-5 and TRBJ2-3; no clear D gene. The CDR3 runs to 14 residues. Trimming cost V 1 base and J 0 bases, with 5 bases left between them. CDR1 and CDR2 from the germline V gene are MNHEY and SVGAGI. The CDR3 nucleotides are TGTGCCAGCAGTTACTACGGAAGCACAGATACGCAGTATTTT. Protein sequence: CASSYYGSTDTQYF.

The rearrangement joins TRBV11-3 to TRBJ2-1; 12 bases line up with TRBD2. J gave up 8 bases and V 5 bases, and 22 bases lay outside the gene matches. Germline CDR1 SGHNT, CDR2 YENEEA. The CDR3 sequence is 20 residues long. Written as DNA, the CDR3 is TGTGCCAGCAGCCCTAGAGCTACTAGCGGGAGGTATCGGGCGTTCGATGAGCAGTTCTTC. As protein: CASSPRATSGRYRAFDEQFF.

The rearrangement joins TRBV10-3 to TRBJ1-4, with D possibly matching TRBD1 (5 bases). Germline CDR1 reads ENHRY; CDR2 reads SYGVKD. The germline V and J ends were trimmed by 10 bases and 7 bases, with 16 bases remaining between them. CDR3 length equals 13 residues. The CDR3 DNA is TGTGCCAGCACCGGGACTTATGGTGAAAAACTGTTTTTT. As protein: CASTGTYGEKLFF.

This clonotype has more than one count but fewer than ten. The chain carries TRBV4-1 and TRBJ2-1, with D possibly being TRBD1 (6 bases). This CDR3 is 15 amino acids long. Trimming took off 4 bases at V and 1 base at J, with 11 bases between the two ends. CDR1 is MGHRA and CDR2 is YSYEKL in the germline V gene. This chain's CDR3 is CASSRDRYSYNEQFF. In DNA form, the CDR3 reads TGCGCCAGCAGCCGCGACAGGTATTCCTACAATGAGCAGTTCTTC.

The chain joins TRBV20-1 to TRBJ2-1; D may be TRBD2 (5 bases). Germline loops: CDR1 DFQATT, CDR2 SNEGSKA (reference sequence). This CDR3 has 15 amino acids. V was clipped by 6 bases and J by 6 bases, with 21 bases between them. The CDR3 loop is CSASPDWALLNEQFF. CDR3 DNA sequence: TGCAGTGCCTCCCCGGACTGGGCCCTTCTCAATGAGCAGTTCTTC.